These 32 T cell receptor beta chains came from one sample sequenced in a study of control samples from healthy donors and cancer patients. The protocol was immunoSEQ multiplex PCR, while the TCRdb copy is restricted to in-frame clones and leaves out a portion. This repertoire shows roughly 130,000 clones, around nine tenths found once; its top ten account for 3.2%. Material for sequencing was blood. The receptors stem from a man aged 45-60 years in good health.

V usage is TRBV2 and J usage is TRBJ2-7; TRBD1 matches 9 bases. The CDR3 sequence is 14 residues long. Germline-derived CDR1 and CDR2 are SNHLY and FYNNEI. J lost 2 bases, V lost 6 bases, and 5 bases had no gene match. The CDR3 sequence: CASRPGQGTYEQYF. The CDR3 nucleotides read TGTGCCAGCAGACCGGGACAGGGTACCTACGAGCAGTACTTC.

V usage is TRBV7-9 and J usage is TRBJ2-3; TRBD1 agrees at 7 bases. V gave up 5 bases and J gave up 0 bases; unmatched junction bases: 17. The V gene's germline CDR1 is SEHNR and CDR2 FQNEAQ (reference sequence). The CDR3 runs to 19 residues. This CDR3 is CASSGPLTGSGTSTDTQYF. In DNA form, the CDR3 reads TGTGCCAGCAGCGGGCCCTTGACAGGGTCTGGCACTAGCACAGATACGCAGTATTTT.

The chain employs TRBV6-5 and TRBJ1-4, with a possible D match to TRBD1 (5 bases). The V end was cut by 4 bases, the J end by 3 bases, with 12 bases between. CDR1 and CDR2 from the germline V gene are MNHEY and SVGAGI. The CDR3 loop spans 15 amino acids. This chain's CDR3 is CASSSGARANEKLFF. The DNA of the CDR3 is TGTGCCAGCAGTTCCGGGGCTCGGGCTAATGAAAAACTGTTTTTT.

The V gene is TRBV19, the J gene TRBJ1-3, with 7 bases identical to TRBD1. The germline gives CDR1 LNHDA, CDR2 SQIVND (reference sequence). This CDR3 spans 16 amino acids. The ends lost 4 bases at V and 1 base at J; junction bases unmatched: 7. In nucleotides, the CDR3 is TGTGCCAGTAGTAGCCACCGGGACAGTTCTGGAAACACCATATATTTT. Translated, it gives CASSSHRDSSGNTIYF.

This chain uses TRBV11-2 with TRBJ2-1; no reliable D call. The CDR3 spans 12 residues. CDR1 and CDR2 from the germline V gene are SGHAT and FQNNGV. V lost 2 bases, J lost 7 bases, and 6 bases lay in between. CDR3 protein: CASSLRANEQFF. For the CDR3, the DNA is TGTGCCAGCAGCTTACGAGCGAATGAGCAGTTCTTC.

The J gene is TRBJ2-1, the V gene TRBV4-1; D gene unclear. The germline V gene has CDR1 MGHRA and CDR2 YSYEKL. This CDR3 is 17 amino acids long. With 0 bases removed from V and 8 bases from J, the gap between germline ends came to 20 bases. DNA of the CDR3: TGCGCCAGCAGCCAAGATCAGCCACGGGTATGGGGTGATGAGCAGTTCTTC. This sequence encodes CASSQDQPRVWGDEQFF.

This clone was counted only a few times. The chain employs TRBV29-1 and TRBJ2-3, with TRBD1 matching 7 bases. Germline CDR1 SQVTM, CDR2 ANQGSEA. The CDR3 is made up of 12 amino acids. The J segment lost 4 bases and the V segment lost 7 bases, leaving 5 bases of the junction unmatched. CDR3 DNA: TGCAGCGCAAACACAGGGGCAGATACGCAGTATTTT. It is translated as CSANTGADTQYF.

This clone was detected once. CDR3 bases: TGCAGTGCTCAAGAGGGATACGAGCAGTACTTC. This gives the protein CSAQEGYEQYF. The chain recombines TRBV20-1 with TRBJ2-7, with D perhaps matching TRBD2 (5 bases). The CDR3 has 11 amino acids. The germline V gene has CDR1 DFQATT and CDR2 SNEGSKA (reference sequence). Trimming shortened V by 5 bases and J by 4 bases, and 9 bases separated the two germline ends.

The chain carries TRBV28 and TRBJ1-5, with a possible D match to TRBD1 (5 bases). Trimming removed 6 bases from V and 0 bases from J, with 15 bases in between. The CDR3 runs to 16 residues. Germline V gives CDR1 MDHEN, CDR2 SYDVKM. CDR3 loop: CASSQRQILSNQPQHF. CDR3 DNA: TGTGCCAGCAGCCAACGACAGATTCTTAGCAATCAGCCCCAGCATTTT.

The chain carries TRBV7-8 and TRBJ1-5, with a weak D call TRBD1 (5 bases). CDR1 and CDR2 (germline): SGHVS, FQNEAQ. The CDR3 spans 16 residues. Trimming removed 1 base at V and 2 bases at J, with 12 bases between. The CDR3 sequence: CASSLDVQGGNQPQHF. The CDR3 nucleotides read TGTGCCAGCAGCTTAGATGTCCAGGGCGGCAATCAGCCCCAGCATTTT.

This clone has just one count. The rearrangement joins TRBV5-1 to TRBJ2-6, with TRBD1 matching over 7 bases. The V segment lost 5 bases and the J segment 0 bases; nucleotides outside the gene matches: 5. Germline CDR1 is SGHRS and CDR2 is YFSETQ. The CDR3 spans 16 residues. CDR3 loop: CASSTGDLSGANVLTF. The CDR3 nucleotides read TGCGCCAGCAGTACAGGGGACCTCTCTGGGGCCAACGTCCTGACTTTC.

A few counts support this clone. The CDR3 sequence is CASSLVGTINTEAFF. For the CDR3, the DNA is TGTGCCAGCAGTTTAGTCGGGACGATAAACACTGAAGCTTTCTTT. The V call is TRBV28, the J call TRBJ1-1, with D possibly being TRBD1 (5 bases). Germline lookup yields CDR1 MDHEN and CDR2 SYDVKM. V dropped 2 bases and J dropped 2 bases, with 12 bases sitting between them. This CDR3 contains 15 residues.

This chain links TRBV27 with TRBJ2-1; 10 nucleotides agree with TRBD2. CDR1 is MNHEY, CDR2 SMNVEV, per germline (reference sequence). The length of the CDR3 is 14 residues. Unmatched junction bases numbered 4, after V lost 7 bases and J lost 4 bases. CDR3: CASTLAGAYNEQFF. In DNA form, the CDR3 reads TGTGCCAGCACCCTAGCGGGGGCGTACAATGAGCAGTTCTTC.

V and J are TRBV25-1 and TRBJ2-7, with a tentative D call TRBD2 (6 bases). The V end was cut by 8 bases, the J end by 0 bases, with 11 bases between. Germline assignment: CDR1 MGHDK and CDR2 SYGVNS. The CDR3 runs to 13 residues. DNA for the CDR3: TGTGCCAGCCGCGGGACTCACTCCTACGAGCAGTACTTC. It codes for CASRGTHSYEQYF.

The chain combines TRBV5-1 with TRBJ2-5, with D unclear. Germline-derived CDR1 and CDR2 are SGHRS and YFSETQ. This CDR3 region has 15 residues. The V gene lost 0 bases and the J gene lost 1 base, with 10 bases spanning the gap. CDR3 amino acids: CASSLAGRRQETQYF. The CDR3 bases are TGCGCCAGCAGCTTGGCCGGACGACGCCAAGAGACCCAGTACTTC.

The chain couples TRBV19 to TRBJ2-7; TRBD1 aligns across 7 bases. Losses at the gene ends were 1 base for V and 6 bases for J; bases not matched to a gene: 6. Germline CDR1 reads LNHDA; CDR2 reads SQIVND (reference sequence). This CDR3 is built from 14 residues. CDR3 bases: TGTGCCAGTAGTATAGGGACAGGTTACCTCGAGCAGTACTTC. It translates to CASSIGTGYLEQYF.

This clone was found once. Other DNA sequences within the sample encode an identical CDR3. V is TRBV5-1 and J is TRBJ2-7; no clear D gene. The V and J ends lost 0 bases and 0 bases respectively, with 4 bases between them. This CDR3 spans 13 amino acids. Germline V CDR1 and CDR2: SGHRS, YFSETQ. DNA for the CDR3: TGCGCCAGCAGCTTGGAAACCTCCTACGAGCAGTACTTC. The encoded protein is CASSLETSYEQYF. Together with reference TRBV5-1 and TRBJ2-7, the CDR3 gives the full variable domain: KAGVTQTPRYLIKTRGQQVTLSCSPISGHRSVSWYQQTPGQGLQFLFEYFSETQRNKGNFPGRFSGRQFSNSRSEMNVSTLELGDSALYLCASSLETSYEQYFGPGTRLTVT.

The chain joins TRBV5-1 to TRBJ2-5, with no clear D. The germline V and J ends were trimmed by 0 bases and 2 bases, with 5 bases remaining between them. The germline V gene encodes CDR1 SGHRS and CDR2 YFSETQ. CDR3 length equals 13 residues. The CDR3 protein is CASSLGRQETQYF. In DNA, the CDR3 is TGCGCCAGCAGCTTGGGCAGGCAAGAGACCCAGTACTTC. The full variable domain, in which reference TRBV5-1 and TRBJ2-5 provide the parts outside the CDR3, is KAGVTQTPRYLIKTRGQQVTLSCSPISGHRSVSWYQQTPGQGLQFLFEYFSETQRNKGNFPGRFSGRQFSNSRSEMNVSTLELGDSALYLCASSLGRQETQYFGPGTRLLVL.

The chain combines TRBV24-1 with TRBJ2-1; 8 bases fit TRBD1. J was trimmed by 6 bases and V by 4 bases; bases with no gene match: 10. CDR1 and CDR2 from the germline V gene are KGHDR and SFDVKD. The CDR3 runs 16 residues. This CDR3 reads CATSDSGQVGSNEQFF. CDR3 DNA sequence: TGTGCCACCAGTGACTCGGGACAGGTAGGTAGCAATGAGCAGTTCTTC.

The chain joins TRBV5-4 to TRBJ2-1; D unresolved. V gave up 4 bases and J gave up 0 bases, with 5 bases separating them. The CDR3 is 13 amino acids. Germline assignment: CDR1 SGHNT and CDR2 YYREEE (reference sequence). The chain's CDR3 is CASSQSSYNEQFF. The DNA of the CDR3 is TGTGCCAGCAGCCAGAGCTCCTACAATGAGCAGTTCTTC.

This clone was seen once. J is TRBJ2-5 and V is TRBV6-5; 8 nucleotides line up with TRBD1. The CDR3 has 12 residues. The germline gives CDR1 MNHEY, CDR2 SVGAGI. V shed 5 bases, J shed 4 bases, and the junction held 0 bases outside the gene matches. The CDR3 is CASSTGGETQYF. The CDR3 DNA sequence: TGTGCCAGCAGTACAGGGGGAGAGACCCAGTACTTC.

This chain links TRBV4-2 with TRBJ1-2; D gene ambiguous. Looked up from germline, CDR1 is LGHNA and CDR2 is YNFKEQ. The length of the CDR3 is 15 residues. V shed 3 bases and J shed 4 bases, with 15 bases lying between them. CDR3 residues: CASSQSRGSLYGYTF. The CDR3 DNA reads as TGTGCCAGCAGCCAGAGTCGCGGCAGCCTCTATGGCTACACCTTC.

The rearrangement joins TRBV19 to TRBJ1-5, with D possibly TRBD1 on 5 matching bases. Trimming stripped 5 bases from V and 0 bases from J, with 17 bases between. The CDR3 covers 17 residues. CDR1 and CDR2 from the germline V gene are LNHDA and SQIVND (reference sequence). CDR3 nucleotide sequence: TGTGCCAGTAGTCGTCGGGACCGAGGAAATAGCAATCAGCCCCAGCATTTT. It codes for CASSRRDRGNSNQPQHF.

The CDR3 loop is CASRKGIGTNSPLHF. In DNA, the CDR3 is TGTGCCAGCAGAAAGGGCATAGGCACTAATTCACCCCTCCACTTT. V and J are TRBV28 and TRBJ1-6, with D uncertain. This CDR3 region has 15 residues. Trimming took 6 bases from V and 6 from J, leaving 15 bases between them. Germline V gene lookup returns CDR1 MDHEN and CDR2 SYDVKM.

V gene TRBV5-6 combines with J gene TRBJ1-6; D is ambiguous. V was clipped by 2 bases and J by 5 bases, with 11 bases between them. The CDR3 sequence is 15 residues long. Germline lookup yields CDR1 SGHDT and CDR2 YYEEEE. The DNA of the CDR3 is TGTGCCAGCAGCTTTTTTGATCGTGATAATTCACCCCTCCACTTT. It encodes CASSFFDRDNSPLHF. Combining the CDR3 with reference TRBV5-6 and TRBJ1-6 gives the whole variable domain DAGVTQSPTHLIKTRGQQVTLRCSPKSGHDTVSWYQQALGQGPQFIFQYYEEEERQRGNFPDRFSGHQFPNYSSELNVNALLLGDSALYLCASSFFDRDNSPLHFGNGTRLTVT.

This chain links TRBV19 with TRBJ1-4; D is possibly TRBD1 (5 bases). Germline V gene data show CDR1 as LNHDA and CDR2 as SQIVND (reference sequence). The CDR3 spans 17 residues. Trimming removed 3 bases from V and 14 bases from J, with 28 bases in between. Written as DNA, the CDR3 is TGTGCCAGTAGTATTTTGGGTGAGGCAGGGCCCTTATCGGGTCTGTTTTTT. It specifies CASSILGEAGPLSGLFF.

This chain uses TRBV6-5 with TRBJ2-3; 13 bases fit TRBD2. Trimming removed 7 bases from V and 7 bases from J; junction bases left unmatched: 5. The CDR3 is made up of 14 amino acids. In germline, CDR1 is MNHEY, CDR2 SVGAGI. CDR3 in DNA: TGTGCCAGCAAACTACTAGCGGGGGGGAATACGCAGTATTTT. Translation gives CASKLLAGGNTQYF.

V usage is TRBV2 and J usage is TRBJ2-2, with TRBD1 identical over 8 bases. CDR1 is SNHLY, CDR2 FYNNEI, per germline. Trimming removed 5 bases from V and 7 bases from J; junction bases left unmatched: 6. The CDR3 is made up of 14 amino acids. Written as DNA, the CDR3 is TGTGCCAGCAGTAGCCGGGACAGGATCGGGGAGCTGTTTTTT. This codes for CASSSRDRIGELFF.

This clone was detected once. The V gene is TRBV7-8, the J gene TRBJ1-3; no clear D. The V end lost 1 base, the J end lost 0 bases, and 7 bases lay between the germline ends. Germline CDR1 is SGHVS and CDR2 is FQNEAQ. The CDR3 contains 15 residues. The CDR3 protein is CASSLGGSSGNTIYF. As DNA, the CDR3 is TGTGCCAGCAGCTTAGGCGGGAGCTCTGGAAACACCATATATTTT.

This chain uses TRBV15 with TRBJ2-1, with TRBD1 matching over 10 bases. Germline CDR1 LNHNV, CDR2 YYDKDF (reference sequence). This CDR3 region has 14 residues. Losses at the gene ends were 8 bases for V and 2 bases for J; bases not matched to a gene: 3. The CDR3 coding sequence is TGTGCCACCGGGACAGGGGAAGCCTACAATGAGCAGTTCTTC. It translates to CATGTGEAYNEQFF.

This clone was observed a few times. V usage is TRBV5-1 and J usage is TRBJ1-2; D remains unclear. This CDR3 spans 14 amino acids. The V end was cut by 5 bases, the J end by 5 bases, with 16 bases between. Germline V lookup: CDR1 SGHRS, CDR2 YFSETQ. The CDR3 here is CASREGSGLYGYTF. The CDR3 region has the DNA TGCGCCAGCAGAGAAGGGAGCGGATTGTATGGCTACACCTTC. Together with reference TRBV5-1 and TRBJ1-2, the CDR3 gives the full variable domain: KAGVTQTPRYLIKTRGQQVTLSCSPISGHRSVSWYQQTPGQGLQFLFEYFSETQRNKGNFPGRFSGRQFSNSRSEMNVSTLELGDSALYLCASREGSGLYGYTFGSGTRLTVV.

The V call is TRBV7-8, the J call TRBJ1-1; tentatively, D is TRBD1 (5 bases). Germline lookup yields CDR1 SGHVS and CDR2 FQNEAQ. Trimming cost V 4 bases and J 0 bases, with 18 bases left between them. The CDR3 has 17 residues. Here the CDR3 DNA reads TGTGCCAGCAGCTCGGGGTACAGGAGACGAGTGAACACTGAAGCTTTCTTT. Translating gives CASSSGYRRRVNTEAFF.